This T cell receptor (beta chain) was sequenced in a study of CD8+ T cells in alopecia areata. About the study: Twice a day, 5 to 10 mg of oral tofacitinib was administered to treated patients. Tofacitinib ran for 6 to 18 months before 6 months off drug.

From alopecia areata patients, lesional scalp punch biopsies and peripheral blood were collected. CDR1 SGHDN and CDR2 FVKESK come from the germline V gene. This CDR3 comprises 13 residues. Trimming shortened V by 4 bases and J by 9 bases, and 10 bases separated the two germline ends. In its sample, this clone was seen a few times. cDNA reverse transcribed from extracted RNA served as the sequencing template. Only in-frame clones appear in the TCRdb table, and some are missing; sequencing was by immunoSEQ multiplex PCR. The table shows fewer than 200,000 clones, with 50% to 60% occurring only once. The chain combines TRBV14 with TRBJ1-6, with D possibly TRBD1 on 6 matching bases. The sample was CD4+ T cells sorted from blood, taken at week 0. The TCR sequence derives from a human donor with alopecia areata. CDR3 loop: CASSPRRGSPLHF. CDR3 nucleotides: TGTGCCAGCAGCCCCCGCAGGGGTTCACCCCTCCACTTT.